The 9 T cell receptor beta chains reported below all come from one sample, sequenced in a study of blood T cell repertoires in COVID-19. The table came from immunoSEQ multiplex PCR; TCRdb's copy has only in-frame clones and leaves some out. Among 15,000 to 20,000 clones listed, around 80% were seen once. Sequencing used peripheral blood. These receptors came from a man aged 40-55 years with active or convalescent COVID-19.

The rearrangement uses TRBV7-8 and TRBJ2-3; D may be TRBD1 (5 bases). The germline gives CDR1 SGHVS, CDR2 FQNEAQ. V was cut by 0 bases and J by 2 bases, with 15 bases left in between. The CDR3 covers 17 residues. In DNA form, the CDR3 reads TGTGCCAGCAGCTTAGCCCCAGGGTGGGGAACCACAGATACGCAGTATTTT. Its translation: CASSLAPGWGTTDTQYF.

The gene calls are TRBV2 and TRBJ2-2; no reliable D call. Trimming took off 6 bases at V and 3 bases at J, with 11 bases between the two ends. This CDR3 comprises 14 residues. Looked up from germline, CDR1 is SNHLY and CDR2 is FYNNEI. This CDR3 is CASSVQSYTGELFF. The CDR3 nucleotides read TGTGCCAGCAGCGTACAGAGTTACACCGGGGAGCTGTTTTTT.

The V call is TRBV6-4, the J call TRBJ1-2, with D possibly matching TRBD1 (6 bases). Germline lookup yields CDR1 MRHNA and CDR2 SNTAGT. The germline V and J ends were trimmed by 5 bases and 4 bases, with 14 bases remaining between them. The CDR3 covers 14 residues. Here the CDR3 DNA reads TGTGCCAGCAGTTCGGGGGGCGAGAGCTATGGCTACACCTTC. This encodes CASSSGGESYGYTF.

The chain couples TRBV5-6 to TRBJ1-2; D gene ambiguous. CDR1 and CDR2 from the germline V gene are SGHDT and YYEEEE. The CDR3 is 13 amino acids. The V end lost 0 bases, the J end lost 2 bases, and 5 bases lay between the germline ends. The CDR3 sequence is CASSLVQNYGYTF. CDR3 sequence (DNA): TGTGCCAGCAGCTTGGTTCAGAACTATGGCTACACCTTC.

The rearrangement joins TRBV7-9 to TRBJ1-1; 8 bases line up with TRBD1. J was trimmed by 0 bases and V by 6 bases; bases with no gene match: 12. Germline V gene sequence: CDR1 SEHNR, CDR2 FQNEAQ (reference sequence). This CDR3 comprises 17 residues. CDR3 DNA: TGTGCCAGCAGTCGACAGGGGAGGGTTATCATGAACACTGAAGCTTTCTTT. Its protein is CASSRQGRVIMNTEAFF.

This clone was recorded a few times. This chain uses TRBV5-1 with TRBJ2-5; D not resolved. Germline V CDR1 and CDR2: SGHRS, YFSETQ. Between the trimmed V and J ends, which lost 0 bases and 5 bases, there was a span of 8 bases. The CDR3 consists of 13 residues. The CDR3 DNA reads TGCGCCAGCAGCTTGGGGCCCGGGGAGACCCAGTACTTC. Its translation: CASSLGPGETQYF.

The chain recombines TRBV16 with TRBJ2-7; 8 bases line up with TRBD1. Germline CDR1 is KGHSY and CDR2 is FQNENV. There are 12 residues in the CDR3. The V segment lost 4 bases and the J segment 6 bases; nucleotides outside the gene matches: 2. CDR3 protein: CASSLGTGEQYF. DNA of the CDR3: TGTGCCAGCAGCCTCGGGACAGGCGAGCAGTACTTC.

This chain joins TRBV2 and TRBJ1-1; 9 nucleotides align to TRBD1. The CDR3 covers 12 residues. Trimming took 6 bases from V and 8 from J; bases not matched to a gene: 4. CDR1 SNHLY and CDR2 FYNNEI come from the germline V gene. The chain's CDR3 is CASSRDRDEAFF. CDR3 bases: TGTGCCAGCAGCCGGGACAGGGACGAAGCTTTCTTT.

The gene calls are TRBV6-5 and TRBJ1-3; perhaps TRBD1 as D (5 bases). V was shortened by 10 bases and J by 2 bases, with 12 bases between the two germline ends. The CDR3 contains 13 residues. Germline assignment: CDR1 MNHEY and CDR2 SVGAGI. As DNA, the CDR3 is TGTGCCACCCTTTCAGGGACTGGAAACACCATATATTTT. Amino acids: CATLSGTGNTIYF.